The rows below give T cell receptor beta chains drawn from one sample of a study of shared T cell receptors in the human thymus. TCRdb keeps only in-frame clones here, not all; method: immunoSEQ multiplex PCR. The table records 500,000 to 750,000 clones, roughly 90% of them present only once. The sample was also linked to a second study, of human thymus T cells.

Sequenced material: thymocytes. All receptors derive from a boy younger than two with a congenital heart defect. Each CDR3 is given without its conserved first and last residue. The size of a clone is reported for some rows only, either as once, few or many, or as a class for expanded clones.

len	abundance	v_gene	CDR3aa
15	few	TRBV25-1	ASSEFGRGTGTDTQY
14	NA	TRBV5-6	ASSLARRGEPPEAF
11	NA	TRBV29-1	STRPGAGDEQF
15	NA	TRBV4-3	ASSDSLRSTNTDTQY
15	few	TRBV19	ASSIPRGGPNTGELF
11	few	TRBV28	ASSGQGDQPQH
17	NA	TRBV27	ASSFLRERPARTPYEQY
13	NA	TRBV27	ASSPSTGPSYEQY
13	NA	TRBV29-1	SVGLAGANTDTQY
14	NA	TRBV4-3	ASSPEREKGTDTQY
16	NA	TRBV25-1	ASSKGTSGSLSTDTQY
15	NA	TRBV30	AWVPMNLRDKNTEAF
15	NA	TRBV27	ASSLTDTRFWTDTQY
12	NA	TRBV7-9	ASSWTSGLREQY
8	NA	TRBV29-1	SVGLAGQY
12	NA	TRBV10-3	AISALRRENIQY
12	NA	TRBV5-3	ARSLGDRVHEQY
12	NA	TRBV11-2	ASSPGTSVYEQY
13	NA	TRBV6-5	ASSPSPQALRGYT
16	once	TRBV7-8	ASSPGTGLLFGAYEQY
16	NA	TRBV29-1	SVRGDLRDYGGYNEQF
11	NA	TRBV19	ASRRQGPSGYT
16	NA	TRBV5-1	ASSHGPGAGGSYNEQF
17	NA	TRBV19	ASSNGSGPKRALYNEQF
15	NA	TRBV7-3	AIQLKLARVIGQPQH
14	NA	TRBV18	ASFPRNGNEVNEQF
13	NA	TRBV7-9	ASSLEAASYNEQF
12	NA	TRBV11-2	ASSFGQGESGYT
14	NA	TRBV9	ASSVTSGSNTGELF
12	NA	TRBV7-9	ASSFRDRNYGYT
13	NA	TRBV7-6	ASSLRQGDPGEQY
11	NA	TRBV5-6	ASSFVLQDEQY
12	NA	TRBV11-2	ASSPTAHPYEQY
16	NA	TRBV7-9	ASSLEVWGYRPDYEQY
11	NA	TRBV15	ATSMGRNTEAF
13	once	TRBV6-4	ASSARGQETDTQY
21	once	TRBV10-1	ASSERVVEDRDRVRGFVAEQY
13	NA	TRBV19	ASSMSGTGGSEQY
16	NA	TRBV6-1	ASSGEKKNLWYQETQY
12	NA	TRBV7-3	ASSYGQGDTEAF
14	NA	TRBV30	AWRARLAVNTGELF
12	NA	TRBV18	ASSPGDRPREQY
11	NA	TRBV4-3	ASSQVQGTEAF
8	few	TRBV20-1	SASVYTQY
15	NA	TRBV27	ASSPSGGGETYNEQF
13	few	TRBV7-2	ASSPGDRHTGELF
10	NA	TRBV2	ASSGRAYEQY
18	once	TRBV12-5	ASGFIREGTSREEQETQY